This TCR beta chain was recorded in a study of OX40 agonist ivuxolimab in advanced cancers. In the study overall: Ivuxolimab was an agonistic, fully human IgG2 monoclonal antibody directed against OX40 (CD134), a costimulatory receptor. Intravenous ivuxolimab was administered to patients every 2 weeks at six dose levels: 0.01, 0.1, 0.3, 1.5, 3 and 10 mg/kg. Of the approximately 53 patients in dose escalation, around 20 had hepatocellular carcinoma, some 15 had melanoma, 9 had renal cell carcinoma and 9 had head and neck cancer. In the dose-escalation cohort, 70% to 85% of patients were male, and the mean age was about 55 years, with a range of roughly 20 to 85. Patients were allowed to have had prior anti-PD-1, anti-PD-L1 or anti-CTLA-4 therapy, and roughly 40% of the dose-escalation patients had been treated with checkpoint inhibitors. Three dose-escalation patients achieved partial responses, one with hepatocellular carcinoma and two with cutaneous melanoma. Peripheral TCRbeta sequencing aimed to test whether ivuxolimab altered TCR sequence diversity and caused clonal T-cell expansion. The paper describes the monotherapy dose-escalation part (N of about 47 patients) of the phase I trial of ivuxolimab. Findings and caveats that apply to the study as a whole: Partial responders in the 0.1-3.0 mg/kg groups had among the lowest normalized peripheral clonal expansion, especially among CD8+ T cells. Low levels of normalized T-cell clonal expansion were also seen in some nonresponding patients. At doses of 0.1 to 3.0 mg/kg, clonal expansion of both CD4+ and CD8+ blood T cells was observed from baseline to week 6. On average, CD8+ T cells showed more expanded clones than CD4+ T cells after ivuxolimab. The antigen specificity of the peripheral T cells that underwent clonal expansion was not determined.

Genomic DNA was extracted from sorted cells for sequencing of the TCRbeta CDR3 region. The immunoSEQ Assay was used to sequence the TCRbeta CDR3 regions. This is the immuneACCESS table as TCRdb keeps it, with only in-frame sequences that have V and J called. A part of the clones is gone; compared with another copy, unresolved V genes explain less than half, and the rest is unexplained. For this sample the table gives around 69,000 clones, of which around 87% were detected only once. In total, the top ten clones hold under 7.5% of the sample. Patients with autoimmune disease history or receiving systemic immunosuppression were excluded from the trial. Peripheral blood for TCR sequencing was drawn from every dose cohort at baseline, at cycle 4 day 1 and at cycle 7 day 1. Samples came from an open-label, multicenter, first-in-human phase I dose-escalation trial of ivuxolimab. The trial enrolled adults with locally advanced or metastatic head and neck squamous cell, hepatocellular, melanoma or renal cell carcinoma. Before TCR sequencing, CD4+ T cells and CD8+ T cells were sorted from peripheral blood as separate populations.

V is clipped by 4 bases and J by 0 bases, and the sequence between their germline boundaries is 12 bases long. The germline V gene (reference sequence) gives CDR1 as GTSNPN and CDR2 as SVGIG. The CDR3 contains 14 residues, cysteine and phenylalanine counted. Here the CDR3 DNA is all that survives: 42 bases in frame from base 1. A word on this clone: Its cognate antigen has yet to be identified. Base qualities are not provided; no much larger clone lies one nucleotide away.

This receptor was identified in an adult with an advanced solid tumor such as melanoma, head and neck, liver or kidney cancer. The material was CD4+ or CD8+ T cells sorted from blood, obtained in a trial of the OX40 agonist ivuxolimab. The chain links TRBV30 with TRBJ1-2; confidence is insufficient to name the D gene. The CDR3 amino acid sequence is: CAWTREATNYGYTF. The DNA sequence follows: TGTGCCTGGACTCGAGAGGCCACTAACTATGGCTACACCTTC.